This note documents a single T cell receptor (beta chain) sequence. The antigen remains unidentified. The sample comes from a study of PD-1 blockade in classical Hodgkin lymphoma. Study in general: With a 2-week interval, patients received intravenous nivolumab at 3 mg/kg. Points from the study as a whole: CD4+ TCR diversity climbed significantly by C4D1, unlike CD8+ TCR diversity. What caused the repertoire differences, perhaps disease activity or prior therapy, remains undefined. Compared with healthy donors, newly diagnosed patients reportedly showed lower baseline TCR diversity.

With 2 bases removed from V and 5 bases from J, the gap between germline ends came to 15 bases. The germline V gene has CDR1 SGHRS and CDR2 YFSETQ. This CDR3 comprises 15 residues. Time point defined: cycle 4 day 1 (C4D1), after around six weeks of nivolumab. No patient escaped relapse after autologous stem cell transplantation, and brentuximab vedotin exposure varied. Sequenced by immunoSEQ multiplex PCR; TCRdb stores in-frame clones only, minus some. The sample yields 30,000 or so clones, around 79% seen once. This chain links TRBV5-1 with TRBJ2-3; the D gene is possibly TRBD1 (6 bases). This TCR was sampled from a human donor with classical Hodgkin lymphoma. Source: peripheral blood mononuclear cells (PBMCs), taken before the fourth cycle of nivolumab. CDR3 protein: CASSFQGNRGDTQYF. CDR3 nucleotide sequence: TGCGCCAGCAGCTTTCAGGGGAACCGGGGAGATACGCAGTATTTT.